The 8 T cell receptor beta chains listed next were all sequenced from one sample in a study of OX40 agonist ivuxolimab in advanced cancers. Here immunoSEQ multiplex PCR was the method, and the copy in TCRdb shows in-frame clones only, minus some. The repertoire holds approximately 60,000 clones, with about four fifths as singletons. Sample: CD4+ or CD8+ T cells sorted from blood, taken in a trial of the OX40 agonist ivuxolimab. The receptor set was obtained from an adult with an advanced solid tumor such as melanoma, head and neck, liver or kidney cancer.

The gene calls are TRBV5-4 and TRBJ1-1; D unclear. CDR1 and CDR2 from the germline V gene are SGHNT and YYREEE (reference sequence). V was shortened by 4 bases and J by 1 base, with 2 bases between the two germline ends. There are 11 residues in the CDR3. CDR3 nucleotides: TGTGCCAGCAGCGAGAACACTGAAGCTTTCTTT. Translation: CASSENTEAFF.

The rearrangement links TRBV2 to TRBJ2-1; 7 bases map to TRBD2. Germline V gene data show CDR1 as SNHLY and CDR2 as FYNNEI. This CDR3 has 13 amino acids. The ends lost 6 bases at V and 9 bases at J; junction bases unmatched: 8. CDR3 nucleotides: TGTGCCAGCAGGCCCTCACTAGCGTCTGAGCAGTTCTTC. This encodes CASRPSLASEQFF.

This clone came up once. The rearrangement uses TRBV6-1 and TRBJ2-5, with 7 nucleotides matching TRBD2. Per germline, CDR1 MNHNS and CDR2 SASEGT. V lost 5 bases, J lost 1 base, and 7 bases stayed unmatched. CDR3 length: 15 amino acids. The CDR3 sequence is CASSQWGGIQETQYF. The CDR3 DNA sequence: TGTGCCAGCAGTCAGTGGGGGGGAATCCAAGAGACCCAGTACTTC.

The CDR3 coding sequence is TGTGCCTGGAGTCCAACCGGGAGAAGGGCACTGTTTTTT. It encodes CAWSPTGRRALFF. The genes are TRBV30 and TRBJ1-4; no clear D gene. There are 13 residues in the CDR3. Germline V lookup: CDR1 GTSNPN, CDR2 SVGIG (reference sequence). The V end lost 2 bases, the J end lost 13 bases, and 17 bases lay between the germline ends.

The chain is built from TRBV7-9 and TRBJ2-7; the D gene is possibly TRBD2 (6 bases). Germline CDR1 reads SEHNR; CDR2 reads FQNEAQ (reference sequence). CDR3 length: 15 amino acids. The ends were cut back, 3 bases at V and 5 bases at J, with 17 bases in the middle. CDR3 region: CASSFLSGTRNEQYF. DNA of the CDR3: TGTGCCAGCAGCTTTTTATCCGGGACTCGGAACGAGCAGTACTTC.

The chain is built from TRBV11-2 and TRBJ2-3; no definite D call. Germline assignment: CDR1 SGHAT and CDR2 FQNNGV. This CDR3 comprises 16 residues. The germline V and J ends were trimmed by 4 bases and 3 bases, with 17 bases remaining between them. CDR3 nucleotide sequence: TGTGCCAGCAGCTACTGGGCAGGAGAGAGGACAGATACGCAGTATTTT. It is translated as CASSYWAGERTDTQYF.

The V gene is TRBV6-4, the J gene TRBJ2-2, with D tentatively TRBD1 (6 bases). CDR1 and CDR2 (germline): MRHNA, SNTAGT. The CDR3 length is 14 residues. Trimming removed 6 bases at V and 2 bases at J, with 10 bases between. CDR3 residues: CASSTGTNTGELFF. The CDR3 nucleotides are TGTGCCAGCAGCACAGGGACCAACACCGGGGAGCTGTTTTTT.

A few counts support this clone. The junction shows a germline mismatch at one end, possibly a read error. This chain uses TRBV10-1 with TRBJ2-2; D is perhaps TRBD1 (5 bases). Germline V gives CDR1 WNHNN, CDR2 SYGVQD (reference sequence). The CDR3 consists of 17 residues. The CDR3 sequence is CASSESATGFDTGELFF. CDR3 sequence (DNA): TGCGCCAGCAGTGAGTCGGCAACAGGCTTCGACACTGGGGAGCTGTTTTTT.